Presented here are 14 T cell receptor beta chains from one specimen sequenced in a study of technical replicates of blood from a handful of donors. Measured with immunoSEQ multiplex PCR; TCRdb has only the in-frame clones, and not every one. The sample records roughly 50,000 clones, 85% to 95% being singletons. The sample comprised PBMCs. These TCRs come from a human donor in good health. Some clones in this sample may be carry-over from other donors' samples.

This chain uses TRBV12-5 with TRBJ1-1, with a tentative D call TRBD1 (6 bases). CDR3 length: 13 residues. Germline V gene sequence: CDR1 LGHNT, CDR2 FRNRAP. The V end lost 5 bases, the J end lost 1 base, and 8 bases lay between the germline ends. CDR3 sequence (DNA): TGTGCTAGTGGTCAGACAGGGAACACTGAAGCTTTCTTT. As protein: CASGQTGNTEAFF.

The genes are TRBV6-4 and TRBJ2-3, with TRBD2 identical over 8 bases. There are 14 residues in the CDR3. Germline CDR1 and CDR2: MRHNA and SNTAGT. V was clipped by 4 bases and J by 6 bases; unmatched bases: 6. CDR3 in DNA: TGTGCCAGCAGTGTGAACGGGGGGGAGGATACGCAGTATTTT. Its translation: CASSVNGGEDTQYF.

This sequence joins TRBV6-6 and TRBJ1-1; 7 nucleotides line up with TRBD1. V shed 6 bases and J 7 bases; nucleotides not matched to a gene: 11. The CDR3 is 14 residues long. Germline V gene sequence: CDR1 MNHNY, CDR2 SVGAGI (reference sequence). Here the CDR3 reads CASRDSGTEIEAFF. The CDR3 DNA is TGTGCCAGCAGAGACTCCGGGACAGAGATTGAAGCTTTCTTT.

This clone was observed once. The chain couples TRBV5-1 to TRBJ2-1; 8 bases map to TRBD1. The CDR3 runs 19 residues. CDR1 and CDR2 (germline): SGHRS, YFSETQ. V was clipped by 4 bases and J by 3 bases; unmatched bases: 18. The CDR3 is CASSVADRVTGTNYNEQFF. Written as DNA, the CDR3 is TGCGCCAGCAGCGTCGCGGACAGGGTAACCGGGACGAACTACAATGAGCAGTTCTTC.

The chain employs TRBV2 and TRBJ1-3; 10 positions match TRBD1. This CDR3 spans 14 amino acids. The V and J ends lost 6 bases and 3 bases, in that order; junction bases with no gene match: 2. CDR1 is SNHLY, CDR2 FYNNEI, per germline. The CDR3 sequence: CASRTGGGGNTIYF. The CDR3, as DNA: TGTGCCAGCAGGACAGGGGGCGGTGGAAACACCATATATTTT.

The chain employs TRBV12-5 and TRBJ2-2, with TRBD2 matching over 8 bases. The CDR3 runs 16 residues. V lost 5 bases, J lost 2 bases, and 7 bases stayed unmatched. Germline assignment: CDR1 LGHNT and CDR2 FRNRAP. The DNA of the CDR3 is TGTGCTAGTGGTACCTCTAGCGGGCCCAACACCGGGGAGCTGTTTTTT. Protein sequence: CASGTSSGPNTGELFF. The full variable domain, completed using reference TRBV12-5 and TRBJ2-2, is DARVTQTPRHKVTEMGQEVTMRCQPILGHNTVFWYRQTMMQGLELLAYFRNRAPLDDSGMPKDRFSAEMPDATLATLKIQPSEPRDSAVYFCASGTSSGPNTGELFFGEGSRLTVL.

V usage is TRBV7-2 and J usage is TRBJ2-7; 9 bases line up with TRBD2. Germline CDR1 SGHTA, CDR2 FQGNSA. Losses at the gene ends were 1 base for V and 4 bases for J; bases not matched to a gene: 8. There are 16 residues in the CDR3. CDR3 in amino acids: CASSLVASGTRYEQYF. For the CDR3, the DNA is TGTGCCAGCAGCTTAGTTGCTAGCGGGACAAGGTACGAGCAGTACTTC.

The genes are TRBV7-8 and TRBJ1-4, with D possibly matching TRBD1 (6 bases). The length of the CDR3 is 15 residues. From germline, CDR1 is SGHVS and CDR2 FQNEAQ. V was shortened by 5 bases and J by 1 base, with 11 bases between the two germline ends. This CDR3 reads CASSPRDITNEKLFF. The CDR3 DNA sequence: TGTGCCAGCAGCCCCCGGGACATAACTAATGAAAAACTGTTTTTT. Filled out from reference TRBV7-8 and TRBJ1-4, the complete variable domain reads GAGVSQSPRYKVAKRGQDVALRCDPISGHVSLFWYQQALGQGPEFLTYFQNEAQLDKSGLPSDRFFAERPEGSVSTLKIQRTQQEDSAVYLCASSPRDITNEKLFFGSGTQLSVL.

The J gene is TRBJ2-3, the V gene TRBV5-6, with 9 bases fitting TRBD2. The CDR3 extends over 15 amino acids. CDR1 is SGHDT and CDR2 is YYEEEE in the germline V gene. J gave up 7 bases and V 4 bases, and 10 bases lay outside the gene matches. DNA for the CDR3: TGTGCCAGCAGCCGTTCTAGCGGGGAAGCATATACGCAGTATTTT. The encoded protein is CASSRSSGEAYTQYF. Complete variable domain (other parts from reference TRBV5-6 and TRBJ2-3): DAGVTQSPTHLIKTRGQQVTLRCSPKSGHDTVSWYQQALGQGPQFIFQYYEEEERQRGNFPDRFSGHQFPNYSSELNVNALLLGDSALYLCASSRSSGEAYTQYFGPGTRLTVL.

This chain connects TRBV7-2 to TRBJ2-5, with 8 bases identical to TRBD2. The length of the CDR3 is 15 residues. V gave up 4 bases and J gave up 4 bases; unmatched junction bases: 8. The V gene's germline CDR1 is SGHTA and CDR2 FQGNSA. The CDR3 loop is CASSSGLRGVETQYF. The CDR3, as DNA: TGTGCCAGCAGCTCCGGCTTGCGGGGGGTAGAGACCCAGTACTTC.

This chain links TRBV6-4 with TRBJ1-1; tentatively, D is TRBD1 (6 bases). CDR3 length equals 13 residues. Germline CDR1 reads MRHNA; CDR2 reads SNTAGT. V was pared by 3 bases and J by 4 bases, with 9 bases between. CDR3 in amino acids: CASSEGGGTEAFF. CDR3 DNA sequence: TGTGCCAGCAGTGAAGGGGGGGGCACTGAAGCTTTCTTT.

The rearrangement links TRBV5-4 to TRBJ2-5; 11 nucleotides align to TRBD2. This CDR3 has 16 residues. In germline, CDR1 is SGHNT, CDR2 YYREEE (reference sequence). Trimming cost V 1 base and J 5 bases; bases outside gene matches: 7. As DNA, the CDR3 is TGTGCCAGCAGCTTGCGCCTAGCGGGGGGCACTGAGACCCAGTACTTC. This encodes CASSLRLAGGTETQYF.

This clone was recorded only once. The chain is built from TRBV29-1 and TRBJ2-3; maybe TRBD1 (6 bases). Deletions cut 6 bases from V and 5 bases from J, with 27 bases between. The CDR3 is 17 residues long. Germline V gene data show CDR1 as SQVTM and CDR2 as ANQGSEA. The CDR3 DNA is TGCAGCGTAAAGTTTTCGGACAGTGCGAATTGGGGAGATACGCAGTATTTT. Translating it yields CSVKFSDSANWGDTQYF.

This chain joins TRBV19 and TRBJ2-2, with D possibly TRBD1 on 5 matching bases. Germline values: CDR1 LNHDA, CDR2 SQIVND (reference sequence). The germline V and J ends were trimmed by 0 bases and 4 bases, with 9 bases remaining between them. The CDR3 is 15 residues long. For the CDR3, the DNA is TGTGCCAGTAGTATAGACAGGGTGGCCACCGGGGAGCTGTTTTTT. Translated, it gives CASSIDRVATGELFF.